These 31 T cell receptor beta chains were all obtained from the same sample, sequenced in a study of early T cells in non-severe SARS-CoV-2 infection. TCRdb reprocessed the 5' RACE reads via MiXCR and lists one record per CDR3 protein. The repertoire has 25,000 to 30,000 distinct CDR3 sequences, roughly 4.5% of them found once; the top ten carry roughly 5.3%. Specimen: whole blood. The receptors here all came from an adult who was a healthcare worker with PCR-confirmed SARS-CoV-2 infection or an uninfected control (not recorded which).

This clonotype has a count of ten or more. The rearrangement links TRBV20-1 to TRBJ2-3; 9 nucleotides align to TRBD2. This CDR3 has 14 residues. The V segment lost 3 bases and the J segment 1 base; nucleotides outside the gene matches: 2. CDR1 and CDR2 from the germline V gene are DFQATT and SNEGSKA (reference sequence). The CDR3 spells CSARSSGGTDTQYF. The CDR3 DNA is TGCAGTGCTAGGTCTAGCGGGGGCACAGATACGCAGTATTTT.

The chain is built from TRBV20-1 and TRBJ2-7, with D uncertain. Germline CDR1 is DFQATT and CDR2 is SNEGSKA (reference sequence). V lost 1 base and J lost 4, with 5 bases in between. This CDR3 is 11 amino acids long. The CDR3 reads CSARGGYEQYF. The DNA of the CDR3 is TGCAGTGCTAGAGGGGGTTACGAGCAGTACTTC.

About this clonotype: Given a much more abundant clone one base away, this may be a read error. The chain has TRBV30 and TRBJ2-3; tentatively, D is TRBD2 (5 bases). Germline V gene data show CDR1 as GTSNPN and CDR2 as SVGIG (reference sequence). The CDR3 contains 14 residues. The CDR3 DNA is TGTGCCTGGGGCCCGGGGTTAAGCACAGATACGGAGTATTTT. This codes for CAWGPGLSTDTEYF.

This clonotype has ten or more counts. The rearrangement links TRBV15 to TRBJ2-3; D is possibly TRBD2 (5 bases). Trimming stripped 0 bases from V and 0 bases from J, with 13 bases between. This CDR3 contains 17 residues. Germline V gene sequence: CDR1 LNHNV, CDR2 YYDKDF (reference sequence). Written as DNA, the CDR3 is TGTGCCACCAGCAGAGAGACTATCTCGTCTAGCACAGATACGCAGTATTTT. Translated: CATSRETISSSTDTQYF. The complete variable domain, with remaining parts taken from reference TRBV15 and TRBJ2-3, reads DAMVIQNPRYQVTQFGKPVTLSCSQTLNHNVMYWYQQKSSQAPKLLFHYYDKDFNNEADTPDNFQSRRPNTSFCFLDIRSPGLGDTAMYLCATSRETISSSTDTQYFGPGTRLTVL.

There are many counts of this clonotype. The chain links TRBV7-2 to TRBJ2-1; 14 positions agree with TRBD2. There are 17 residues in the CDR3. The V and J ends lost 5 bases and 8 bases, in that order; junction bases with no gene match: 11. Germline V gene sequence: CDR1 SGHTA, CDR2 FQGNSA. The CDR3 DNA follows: TGTGCCAGCAGCGCCGTAGGGACTAGCGGGGGTTACTATGAGCAGTTCTTC. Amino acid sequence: CASSAVGTSGGYYEQFF.

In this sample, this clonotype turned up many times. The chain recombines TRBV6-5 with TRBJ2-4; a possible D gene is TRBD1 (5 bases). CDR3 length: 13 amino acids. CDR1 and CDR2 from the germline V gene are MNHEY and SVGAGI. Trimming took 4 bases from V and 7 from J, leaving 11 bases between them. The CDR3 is CASSSGITNIQYF. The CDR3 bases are TGTGCCAGCAGTTCAGGGATAACGAACATTCAGTACTTC.

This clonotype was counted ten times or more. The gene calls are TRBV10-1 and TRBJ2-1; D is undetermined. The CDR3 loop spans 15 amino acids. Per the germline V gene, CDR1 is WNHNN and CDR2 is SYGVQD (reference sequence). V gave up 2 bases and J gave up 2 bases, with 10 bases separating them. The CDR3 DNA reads TGCGCCAGCAGTGAGGGGTGGATAACCTACAATGAGCAGTTCTTC. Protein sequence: CASSEGWITYNEQFF.

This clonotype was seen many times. CDR3 in amino acids: CASSQKEGSGANVLTF. The CDR3 bases are TGCGCCAGCAGCCAAAAGGAGGGCTCTGGGGCCAACGTCCTGACTTTC. The chain employs TRBV4-3 and TRBJ2-6; TRBD2 might be the D (6 bases). The germline CDR1 and CDR2 sequences are LGHNA and YSLEER. The CDR3 has 16 residues. Trimming removed 2 bases from V and 0 bases from J, with 8 bases in between.

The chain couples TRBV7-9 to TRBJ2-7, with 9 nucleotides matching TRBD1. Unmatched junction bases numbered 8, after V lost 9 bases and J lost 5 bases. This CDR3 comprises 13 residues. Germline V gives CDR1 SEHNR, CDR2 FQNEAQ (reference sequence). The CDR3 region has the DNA TGTGCCAGTGCCCGGGACAGGGTCAACGAGCAGTACTTC. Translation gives CASARDRVNEQYF. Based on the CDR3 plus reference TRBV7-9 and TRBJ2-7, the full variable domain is DTGVSQNPRHKITKRGQNVTFRCDPISEHNRLYWYRQTLGQGPEFLTYFQNEAQLEKSRLLSDRFSAERPKGSFSTLEIQRTEQGDSAMYLCASARDRVNEQYFGPGTRLTVT.

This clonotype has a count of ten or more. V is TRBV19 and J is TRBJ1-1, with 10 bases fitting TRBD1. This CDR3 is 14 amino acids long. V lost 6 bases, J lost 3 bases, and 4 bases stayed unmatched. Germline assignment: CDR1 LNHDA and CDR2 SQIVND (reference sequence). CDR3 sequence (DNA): TGTGCCAGTAGAGGGGGACAGGGGTACACTGAAGCTTTCTTT. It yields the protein CASRGGQGYTEAFF.

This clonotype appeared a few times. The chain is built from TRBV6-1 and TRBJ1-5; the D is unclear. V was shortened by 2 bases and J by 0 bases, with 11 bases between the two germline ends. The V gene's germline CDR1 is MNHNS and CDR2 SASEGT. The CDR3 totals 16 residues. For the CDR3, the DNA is TGTGCCAGCAGTGAAAGGCAGCAGATTAGCAATCAGCCCCAGCATTTT. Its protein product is CASSERQQISNQPQHF.

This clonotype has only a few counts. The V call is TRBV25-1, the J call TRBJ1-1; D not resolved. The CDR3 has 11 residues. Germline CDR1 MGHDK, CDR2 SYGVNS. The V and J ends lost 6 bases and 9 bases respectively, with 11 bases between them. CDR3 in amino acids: CASSVTNKAFF. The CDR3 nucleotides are TGTGCCAGCAGCGTAACAAATAAAGCTTTCTTT.

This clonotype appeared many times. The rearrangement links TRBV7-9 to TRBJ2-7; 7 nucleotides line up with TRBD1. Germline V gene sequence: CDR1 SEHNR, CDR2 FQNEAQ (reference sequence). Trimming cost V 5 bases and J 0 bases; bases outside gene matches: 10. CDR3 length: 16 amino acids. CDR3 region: CASSPSTGPSSYEQYF. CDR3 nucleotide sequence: TGTGCCAGCAGCCCTTCGACAGGGCCTAGCTCCTACGAGCAGTACTTC.

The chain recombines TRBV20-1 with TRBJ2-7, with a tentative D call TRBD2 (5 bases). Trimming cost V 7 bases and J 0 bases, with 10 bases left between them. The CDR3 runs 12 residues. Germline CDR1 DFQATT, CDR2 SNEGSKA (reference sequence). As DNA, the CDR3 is TGCAGTGGGGCCCGGGGCTCCTACGAGCAGTACTTC. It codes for CSGARGSYEQYF.

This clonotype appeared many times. CDR3 nucleotide sequence: TGTGCCATCAGTGAGGGGACAGTTGCCTACGAGCAGTACTTC. This gives the protein CAISEGTVAYEQYF. This chain joins TRBV10-3 and TRBJ2-7, with 7 bases fitting TRBD1. This CDR3 region has 14 residues. Germline assignment: CDR1 ENHRY and CDR2 SYGVKD. V lost 2 bases to trimming and J lost 2 bases; unmatched junction nucleotides: 3.

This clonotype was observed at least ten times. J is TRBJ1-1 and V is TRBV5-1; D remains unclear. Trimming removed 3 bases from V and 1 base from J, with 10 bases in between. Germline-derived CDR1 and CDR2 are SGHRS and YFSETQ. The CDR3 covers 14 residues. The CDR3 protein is CASSSPDRNTEAFF. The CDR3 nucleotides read TGCGCCAGCAGCTCCCCTGATAGGAACACTGAAGCTTTCTTT. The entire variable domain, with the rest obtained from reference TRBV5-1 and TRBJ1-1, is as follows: KAGVTQTPRYLIKTRGQQVTLSCSPISGHRSVSWYQQTPGQGLQFLFEYFSETQRNKGNFPGRFSGRQFSNSRSEMNVSTLELGDSALYLCASSSPDRNTEAFFGQGTRLTVV.

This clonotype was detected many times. CDR3 sequence reads: CASSLRGSLTDTQYF. CDR3 sequence (DNA): TGTGCCAGCAGCTTACGGGGGTCCCTAACAGATACGCAGTATTTT. This chain connects TRBV7-2 to TRBJ2-3; D is perhaps TRBD2 (6 bases). Germline CDR1 reads SGHTA; CDR2 reads FQGNSA. The CDR3 runs to 15 residues. V was trimmed by 2 bases and J by 3 bases, leaving 12 bases between them.

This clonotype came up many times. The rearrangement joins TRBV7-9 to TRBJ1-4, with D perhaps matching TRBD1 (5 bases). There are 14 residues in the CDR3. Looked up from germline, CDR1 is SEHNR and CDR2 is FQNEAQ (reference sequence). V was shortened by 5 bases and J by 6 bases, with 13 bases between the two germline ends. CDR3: CASSPGTGDEKLFF. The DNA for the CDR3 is TGTGCCAGCAGCCCCGGGACGGGGGATGAAAAACTGTTTTTT.

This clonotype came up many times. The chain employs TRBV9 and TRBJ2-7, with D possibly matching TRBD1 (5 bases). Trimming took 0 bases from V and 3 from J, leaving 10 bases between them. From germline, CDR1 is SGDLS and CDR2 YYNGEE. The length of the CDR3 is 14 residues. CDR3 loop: CASSVAGRDYEQYF. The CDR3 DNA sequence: TGTGCCAGCAGCGTAGCTGGCAGGGACTACGAGCAGTACTTC.

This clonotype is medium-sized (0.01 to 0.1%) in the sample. The CDR3 bases are TGTGCCAGCAGCTCCTGGGGGCAGGGGGAGGTTTTCTTT. Protein sequence: CASSSWGQGEVFF. The V and J genes are TRBV7-2 and TRBJ1-1; the match to TRBD1 covers 7 bases. There are 13 residues in the CDR3. Germline assignment: CDR1 SGHTA and CDR2 FQGNSA. Germline trimming cut 4 bases from V and 13 bases from J; bases unmatched to any gene: 12. The entire variable domain, with the rest obtained from reference TRBV7-2 and TRBJ1-1, is as follows: GAGVSQSPSNKVTEKGKDVELRCDPISGHTALYWYRQSLGQGLEFLIYFQGNSAPDKSGLPSDRFSAERTGGSVSTLTIQRTQQEDSAVYLCASSSWGQGEVFFGQGTRLTVV.

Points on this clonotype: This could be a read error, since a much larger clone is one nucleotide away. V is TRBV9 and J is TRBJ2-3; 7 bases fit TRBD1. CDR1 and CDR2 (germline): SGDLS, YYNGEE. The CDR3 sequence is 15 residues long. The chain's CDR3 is CASGVRTGSTDTQYF. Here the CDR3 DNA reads TGTGCCAGCGGCGTAAGGACAGGCAGCACAGATACGCAGTATTTT.

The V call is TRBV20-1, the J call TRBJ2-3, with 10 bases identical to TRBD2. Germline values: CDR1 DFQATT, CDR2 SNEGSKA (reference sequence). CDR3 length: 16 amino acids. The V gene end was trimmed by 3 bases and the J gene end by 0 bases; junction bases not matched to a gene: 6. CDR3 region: CSASGASGRSTDTQYF. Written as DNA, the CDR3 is TGCAGTGCTAGCGGGGCTAGCGGGAGAAGCACAGATACGCAGTATTTT.

The CDR3 nucleotides are TGTGCCAGCAGTTCGTCGGTCAGGAGGGACCTCTACGAGCAGTACTTC. It is translated as CASSSSVRRDLYEQYF. The V gene is TRBV5-6, the J gene TRBJ2-7; possibly TRBD2 for D (6 bases). The CDR3 loop spans 16 amino acids. In germline, CDR1 is SGHDT, CDR2 YYEEEE. Trimming stripped 5 bases from V and 3 bases from J, with 21 bases between.

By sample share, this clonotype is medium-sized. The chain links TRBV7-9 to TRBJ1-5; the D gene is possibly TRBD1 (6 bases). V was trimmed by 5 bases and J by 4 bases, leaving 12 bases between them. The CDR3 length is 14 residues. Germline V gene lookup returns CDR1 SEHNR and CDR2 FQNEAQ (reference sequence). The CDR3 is CASSGVTGNQPQHF. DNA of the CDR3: TGTGCCAGCAGCGGAGTGACAGGAAATCAGCCCCAGCATTTT.

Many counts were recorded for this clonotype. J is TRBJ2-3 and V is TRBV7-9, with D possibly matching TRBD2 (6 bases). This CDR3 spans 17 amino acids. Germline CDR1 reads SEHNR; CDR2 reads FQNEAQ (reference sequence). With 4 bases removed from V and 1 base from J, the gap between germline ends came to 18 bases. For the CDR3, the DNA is TGTGCCAGCAGCTCCGGTGGAGGGACCTACGGCACAGATACGCAGTATTTT. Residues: CASSSGGGTYGTDTQYF.

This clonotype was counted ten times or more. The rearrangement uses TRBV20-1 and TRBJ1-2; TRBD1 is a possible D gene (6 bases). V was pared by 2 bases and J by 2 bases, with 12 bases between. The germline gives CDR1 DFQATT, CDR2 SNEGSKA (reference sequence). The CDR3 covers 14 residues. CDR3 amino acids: CSARKTGTNYGYTF. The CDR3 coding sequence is TGCAGTGCTAGAAAGACTGGGACAAACTATGGCTACACCTTC.

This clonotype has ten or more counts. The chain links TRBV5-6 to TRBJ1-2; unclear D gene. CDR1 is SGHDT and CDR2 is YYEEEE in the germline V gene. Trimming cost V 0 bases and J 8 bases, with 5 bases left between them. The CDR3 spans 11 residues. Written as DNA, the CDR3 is TGTGCCAGCAGCTTGGCTAAGGGCTACACCTTC. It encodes CASSLAKGYTF.

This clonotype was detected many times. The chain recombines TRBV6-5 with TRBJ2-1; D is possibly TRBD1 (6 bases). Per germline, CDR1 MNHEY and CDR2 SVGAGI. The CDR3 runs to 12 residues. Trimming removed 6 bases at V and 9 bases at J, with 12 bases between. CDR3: CASRLGHGEQFF. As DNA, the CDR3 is TGTGCCAGCAGGCTGGGACATGGTGAGCAGTTCTTC.

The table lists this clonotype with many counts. CDR3 in amino acids: CAIGRWGSGNTIYF. The CDR3 nucleotides read TGTGCCATCGGTCGGTGGGGCTCTGGAAACACCATATATTTT. The chain links TRBV10-3 to TRBJ1-3; D unresolved. This CDR3 is built from 14 residues. Trimming pared 8 bases from V and 0 bases from J, leaving 11 bases between. Germline V gene sequence: CDR1 ENHRY, CDR2 SYGVKD.

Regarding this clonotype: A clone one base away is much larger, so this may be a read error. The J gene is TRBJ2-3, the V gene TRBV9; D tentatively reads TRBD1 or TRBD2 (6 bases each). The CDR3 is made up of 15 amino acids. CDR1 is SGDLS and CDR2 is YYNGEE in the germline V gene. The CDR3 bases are TGTGCCAGCAGCGTAGAATGGGGGGCCTGGGATACGCGGTATTTT. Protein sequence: CASSVEWGAWDTRYF.

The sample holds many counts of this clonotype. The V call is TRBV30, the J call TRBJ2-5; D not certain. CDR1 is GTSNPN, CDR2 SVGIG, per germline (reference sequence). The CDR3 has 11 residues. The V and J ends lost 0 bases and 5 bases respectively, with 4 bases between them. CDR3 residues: CAWSVRETQYF. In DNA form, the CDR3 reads TGTGCCTGGAGTGTACGGGAGACCCAGTACTTC.